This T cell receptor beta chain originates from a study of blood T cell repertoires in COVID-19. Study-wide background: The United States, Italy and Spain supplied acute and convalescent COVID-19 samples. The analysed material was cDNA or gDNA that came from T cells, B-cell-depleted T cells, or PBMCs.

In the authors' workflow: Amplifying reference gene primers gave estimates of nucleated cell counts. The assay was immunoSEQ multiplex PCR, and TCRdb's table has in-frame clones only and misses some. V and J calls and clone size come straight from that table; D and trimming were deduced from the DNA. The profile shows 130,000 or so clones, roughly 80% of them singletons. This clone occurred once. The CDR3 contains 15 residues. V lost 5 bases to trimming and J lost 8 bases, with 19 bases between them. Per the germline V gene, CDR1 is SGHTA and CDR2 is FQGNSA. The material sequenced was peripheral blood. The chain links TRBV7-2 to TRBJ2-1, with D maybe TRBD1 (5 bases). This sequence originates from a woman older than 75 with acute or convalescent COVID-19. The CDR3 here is CASSHQIGARDEQFF. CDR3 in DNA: TGTGCCAGCAGCCACCAGATTGGGGCCCGCGATGAGCAGTTCTTC.